This TCR beta chain appears in the sequencing data of a study of long-term antiretroviral therapy in people with HIV. General study points: Transplant-donor-level diversity was not reached after ART, though diversity increased. Pre-ART expanded TRB clones stayed dominant throughout, though often decreasing after ART.

Notes on this clone: Its specificity is unknown.

Researchers ran immunoSEQ v3.0 at survey level. Measured with immunoSEQ multiplex PCR; TCRdb has only the in-frame clones, and not every one. This sample has 30,000 to 40,000 clones, with about 82% found just once. Trimming removed 5 bases from V and 0 bases from J; junction bases left unmatched: 6. CDR3 size: 15 residues. Germline V gene sequence: CDR1 SEHNR, CDR2 FQNEAQ (reference sequence). Until DNA extraction, the samples held between about 0.85-10 million cryopreserved PBMC. The chain employs TRBV7-9 and TRBJ1-1, with 7 bases matching TRBD1. Here the sequenced sample was unsorted PBMCs, taken 3.3 years after starting antiretroviral therapy. This receptor was obtained from a man between 18 and 35 years old with HIV. The CDR3 region is CASSTRQGVNTEAFF. CDR3 bases: TGTGCCAGCAGCACCAGACAGGGAGTGAACACTGAAGCTTTCTTT.